One T cell receptor (beta chain) is described in this entry. The data were taken from a study of T cell changes during pregnancy in multiple sclerosis. CDR1 is SEHNR and CDR2 is FQNEAQ in the germline V gene (reference sequence). This CDR3 has 10 residues. Trimming removed 6 bases at V and 5 bases at J, with 4 bases between. Only in-frame clones appear in the TCRdb table, and some are missing; sequencing was by immunoSEQ multiplex PCR. Of around 21,000 clones detected, roughly nine tenths appear once; the ten largest clones hold about 20%. The V gene is TRBV7-9, the J gene TRBJ1-1; D gene unclear. The clonotype was recovered from a female donor in good health, enrolled as a control in a pregnancy study. This material consisted of CD8+ T cells from peripheral blood mononuclear cells, taken after pregnancy. CDR3 in amino acids: CASRQTEAFF. The CDR3 DNA reads as TGTGCCAGCAGACAGACTGAAGCTTTCTTT.